The TCR beta chain under discussion was sequenced for a study of shared clonotypes between healthy human individuals (dated by TCRdb to about 2020). Regarding the research as a whole: Two women and three men aged 18 to 49 years were included in the cohort. Between about 0.94 and 8.9 billion PBMCs per donor were obtained by leukapheresis. For each donor, three plates each were used for CD4 naive and CD4 memory, two plates were used for CD8 naive, and one plate was used for CD8 memory. Blood TCR repertoires of five healthy adults were deeply sequenced to estimate repertoire size and the extent of clonotype sharing between individuals. To increase sequencing depth and limit assay-specific biases, TCR repertoire library preparation and sequencing were carried out by different laboratories using diverse techniques.

The donors were healthy, HIV-negative adults who had no recently reported acute infections or vaccinations. Every donor was a Caucasian adult living in Nashville, Tennessee, USA. Magnetic negative selection was used to enrich CD4+ T cells, after which naive cells were positively selected on CD45RA and the negative fraction became the memory subset. After blood collection by leukapheresis, PBMCs were isolated using Ficoll-Histopaque density gradient centrifugation and then cryopreserved in the vapor phase of liquid nitrogen. Purity and quantity of every magnetically sorted T cell population were checked by analytical flow cytometry. From each sorted fraction, genomic DNA was isolated and quantified by UV absorbance on a Nanodrop 2000c. Worth noting for this clone: Its antigen remains unidentified. Base-call qualities are not available, and no considerably larger clone is one nucleotide away.

Using the deep immunoSEQ assay, multiplex PCR amplified TCR CDR3 regions from genomic DNA. For each cell subset, the extracted genomic DNA was distributed evenly across all wells of several immunoSEQ 96-well plates, and each plate served as one replicate. Each replicate PCR for sorted subsets received roughly 200 ng genomic DNA, equal to tens of thousands of T cell genomes. The purified libraries were quantified using a Qubit 3.0 fluorometer, sized with a Bioanalyzer 2100, and then quantified again using the KAPA Library Quantification kit. Each immunoSEQ 96-well plate was sequenced on its own single-read 150-cycle Illumina NextSeq 550 flow cell. Per the source publication's procedure: Because the immunoSEQ output held only junctional sequences and lacked quality scores, the filtering could not match the filtering applied to full-length reads. To assign V/J genes and CDR3, sequences were annotated using PyIR, a Python wrapper for IgBLAST v1.9, with IMGT germline references. Any read was removed if the V/J assignment was weak (E-value above 1e-6), the CDR3 was missing, or the read contained stop codons, out-of-frame junctions, or ambiguous translated residues. V3J clonotypes were defined as sequences sharing an identical inferred V gene, J gene, and CDR3 amino acid sequence. Percentage overlap between repertoires was computed as shared unique clonotypes divided by the size of the smaller repertoire. Repertoire richness was assessed with RTK rarefaction, the Chao1 estimator, and Recon v2.1 estimates of unobserved clonotypes. Generation probabilities for all TCRbeta clonotypes obtained by the gDNA method from a few donors were computed using OLGA. The clones in this table, taken by TCRdb from immuneACCESS, are in-frame only. Not every clone is retained; where verified, under half of the shortfall comes from an unresolved V gene, and the cause of the rest is unknown. D and trimming were read from the DNA, whereas the V and J calls and clone size are those reported in that table. This sample comprises some 2,400,000 clones, approximately 94% of them detected only once. Over 0.1% of the sample lies in the top ten.

The CDR3 spans 18 residues, from the cysteine through the phenylalanine. Only the CDR3 DNA is retained, 54 bases long and in frame from the first base. Overall study outcomes, separate from this receptor: Estimated clonotype richness was generally larger for naive than for memory subsets. Because the study included only a small number of donors, the genetic and exposure-history diversity represented was limited. Pairwise subsampling led to the expectation that sequencing depth would affect the degree of clonotype sharing among donors. Incomplete sequencing was indicated by rarefaction of sorted-subset datasets, despite the large sequencing depth. Sharing across several donors was observed for around 5% of naive CD4, under 4% of naive CD8, 2% to 2.5% of memory CD4, and around 0.42% of memory CD8 clonotypes. Higher generation probabilities were observed for clonotypes shared by all four sorted-subset donors than for non-shared clonotypes. Sampling was limited to blood, and TCR repertoires in tissue likely differ from TCR repertoires in blood.

The sequence joins TRBV21-1 to TRBJ2-1; no check of the table's D call, TRBD2, against the DNA was made. TRBV21-1 is designated a pseudogene. What was sequenced was naive CD4+ T cells sorted from blood. Read against the paper, the sample's cell subset or site label means: CD45RA+ positively selected. The sequence derives from a man between 18 and 29 years old in good health. The CDR3 sequence is CASSKAQLAGGGYNEQFF. The nucleotides are TGTGCCAGCAGCAAAGCGCAGCTAGCGGGAGGAGGGTACAATGAGCAGTTCTTC.